A single sample gave rise to the 20 T cell receptor beta chains below, sequenced in a study of cytomegalovirus exposure and HLA in healthy donors. The study ran its PCR with 60 Vbeta and 13 Jbeta primers. Produced via immunoSEQ multiplex PCR; TCRdb's table is partial and in-frame only. The sample includes 100,000 to 150,000 clones, approximately 80% of them seen just once. Sequencing was done on a sample of PBMCs. Source of these receptors: a woman aged 40 to 55 in good health and CMV-seronegative.

V and J are TRBV5-1 and TRBJ1-4, with no clear D. The CDR3 loop spans 14 amino acids. The V gene's germline CDR1 is SGHRS and CDR2 YFSETQ. The V gene lost 1 base and the J gene lost 2 bases, with 6 bases spanning the gap. CDR3 in amino acids: CASSLSGTNEKLFF. The CDR3 DNA reads as TGCGCCAGCAGCTTGAGCGGGACTAATGAAAAACTGTTTTTT.

This chain links TRBV28 with TRBJ1-2; D is perhaps TRBD1 (6 bases). Per germline, CDR1 MDHEN and CDR2 SYDVKM. Trimming pared 6 bases from V and 4 bases from J, leaving 12 bases between. CDR3 length: 13 amino acids. The CDR3 sequence: CASRTGRGYGYTF. The CDR3 bases are TGTGCCAGCAGGACAGGCCGGGGCTATGGCTACACCTTC.

This chain connects TRBV28 to TRBJ1-2; the D is unclear. Per germline, CDR1 MDHEN and CDR2 SYDVKM. The CDR3 is 17 amino acids. The germline V and J ends were trimmed by 7 bases and 7 bases, with 28 bases remaining between them. The CDR3 loop reads CASTQLLYAEGIRGYTF. DNA of the CDR3: TGTGCCAGCACCCAACTCCTCTATGCGGAGGGAATTCGTGGCTACACCTTC.

This clone came up a few times. Relative to the germline gene, one junction end is altered; a read error may explain this. The J gene is TRBJ2-6, the V gene TRBV5-4, with a tentative D call TRBD1 (5 bases). The CDR3 runs to 15 residues. Germline V gene data show CDR1 as SGHNT and CDR2 as YYREEE (reference sequence). This chain's CDR3 is CASSLGGVGANGLTF. Here the CDR3 DNA reads TGTGCCAGCAGCTTGGGGGGTGTAGGGGCCAACGGCCTGACTTTC.

V is TRBV2 and J is TRBJ1-1; D is unresolved. The CDR3 has 12 residues. V gave up 6 bases and J gave up 3 bases, with 8 bases separating them. Germline CDR1 and CDR2: SNHLY and FYNNEI. The CDR3 sequence is CASRSGYTEAFF. DNA for the CDR3: TGTGCCAGCAGGTCGGGGTACACTGAAGCTTTCTTT.

V is TRBV28 and J is TRBJ1-2; possible D gene TRBD1, 6 bases. The CDR3 totals 13 residues. Trimming took 7 bases from V and 1 from J, leaving 10 bases between them. Germline V CDR1 and CDR2: MDHEN, SYDVKM. CDR3 in amino acids: CASNRQDNYGYTF. As DNA, the CDR3 is TGTGCCAGCAATAGACAGGATAACTATGGCTACACCTTC.

This clone was counted only a few times. The chain is built from TRBV27 and TRBJ1-5; tentatively, D is TRBD1 (6 bases). CDR1 is MNHEY, CDR2 SMNVEV, per germline (reference sequence). The CDR3 length is 14 residues. V lost 3 bases and J lost 6, with 12 bases in between. CDR3 sequence (DNA): TGTGCCAGCAGTTTTCGGGGGGCGCGTCAGCCCCAGCATTTT. It translates to CASSFRGARQPQHF.

The chain carries TRBV5-1 and TRBJ2-1; TRBD2 matches 9 bases. The length of the CDR3 is 14 residues. V was clipped by 0 bases and J by 7 bases; unmatched bases: 2. The germline V gene encodes CDR1 SGHRS and CDR2 YFSETQ. This chain's CDR3 is CASSLGGGVNEQFF. The CDR3, as DNA: TGCGCCAGCAGCTTGGGCGGGGGGGTTAATGAGCAGTTCTTC.

This clone is a singleton in its sample. The genes are TRBV5-1 and TRBJ1-6; tentatively, D is TRBD1 (6 bases). Looked up from germline, CDR1 is SGHRS and CDR2 is YFSETQ. The CDR3 extends over 15 amino acids. V lost 0 bases and J 8 bases, leaving 12 bases between the germline ends. The CDR3 DNA is TGCGCCAGCAGCTTGGGGGGGGGCGCGGATTCACCCCTCCACTTT. Translating it yields CASSLGGGADSPLHF.

The rearrangement links TRBV7-2 to TRBJ1-2; 11 bases agree with TRBD1. Germline V gene data show CDR1 as SGHTA and CDR2 as FQGNSA. This CDR3 spans 14 amino acids. V lost 5 bases, J lost 6 bases, and 5 bases stayed unmatched. Here the CDR3 reads CASSPGQGEDGYTF. DNA for the CDR3: TGTGCCAGCAGCCCGGGACAGGGGGAGGATGGCTACACCTTC.

This CDR3 is CASSLEATSQETQYF. The DNA for the CDR3 is TGCGCCAGCAGCTTGGAGGCTACTAGTCAAGAGACCCAGTACTTC. The chain carries TRBV5-1 and TRBJ2-5; D might be TRBD2 (5 bases). CDR1 is SGHRS, CDR2 YFSETQ, per germline. There are 15 residues in the CDR3. V gave up 0 bases and J gave up 2 bases, with 11 bases separating them.

The chain recombines TRBV19 with TRBJ1-5, with D perhaps TRBD1 (5 bases). Germline CDR1 and CDR2: LNHDA and SQIVND (reference sequence). The V gene lost 6 bases and the J gene lost 1 base, with 7 bases spanning the gap. This CDR3 comprises 13 residues. CDR3: CASRGGSNQPQHF. For the CDR3, the DNA is TGTGCCAGTAGGGGGGGAAGCAATCAGCCCCAGCATTTT.

The sample holds a few counts of this clone. The chain joins TRBV11-2 to TRBJ2-1, with D maybe TRBD2 (6 bases). The V and J ends lost 4 bases and 3 bases respectively, with 16 bases between them. Germline V gives CDR1 SGHAT, CDR2 FQNNGV. This CDR3 contains 16 residues. CDR3 in amino acids: CASSSREIGSYNEQFF. CDR3 sequence (DNA): TGTGCCAGCAGCTCTCGGGAGATTGGGAGCTACAATGAGCAGTTCTTC.

The chain has TRBV6-5 and TRBJ1-5; D is perhaps TRBD1 (5 bases). V was clipped by 2 bases and J by 6 bases, with 11 bases between them. Germline-derived CDR1 and CDR2 are MNHEY and SVGAGI. The CDR3 has 14 residues. CDR3 DNA: TGTGCCAGCAGTTACGGTGCAGGGATTCAGCCCCAGCATTTT. Protein sequence: CASSYGAGIQPQHF.

The chain recombines TRBV4-1 with TRBJ1-5; D not certain. Germline CDR1 MGHRA, CDR2 YSYEKL. The CDR3 runs to 17 residues. Trimming removed 4 bases at V and 0 bases at J, with 16 bases between. CDR3 protein: CASSPNGRESSNQPQHF. The CDR3 DNA follows: TGCGCCAGCAGCCCCAATGGGCGGGAGTCTAGCAATCAGCCCCAGCATTTT.

Written as DNA, the CDR3 is TGTGCCAGCAAGCCTCAGCAATGGTCCCGACTAAGCTATGGCTACACCTTC. Amino acids: CASKPQQWSRLSYGYTF. The rearrangement links TRBV2 to TRBJ1-2; no definite D call. This CDR3 has 17 amino acids. The V end was cut by 7 bases, the J end by 4 bases, with 25 bases between. The germline V gene has CDR1 SNHLY and CDR2 FYNNEI.

This clone was counted once. V and J are TRBV11-2 and TRBJ2-3; the D is unclear. Germline V gives CDR1 SGHAT, CDR2 FQNNGV. V lost 0 bases and J lost 3, with 7 bases in between. The CDR3 runs 14 residues. The CDR3 DNA follows: TGTGCCAGCAGCTTAGATCCTCTAACAGATACGCAGTATTTT. Encoded protein: CASSLDPLTDTQYF. Based on the CDR3 plus reference TRBV11-2 and TRBJ2-3, the full variable domain is EAGVAQSPRYKIIEKRQSVAFWCNPISGHATLYWYQQILGQGPKLLIQFQNNGVVDDSQLPKDRFSAERLKGVDSTLKIQPAKLEDSAVYLCASSLDPLTDTQYFGPGTRLTVL.

This clone was counted a single time. J is TRBJ2-7 and V is TRBV15; D gene unclear. The germline V gene has CDR1 LNHNV and CDR2 YYDKDF (reference sequence). V shed 2 bases and J shed 7 bases, with 12 bases lying between them. The CDR3 runs 13 residues. CDR3 coding DNA: TGTGCCACCAGCAGATCCGCGTCTTTGGAGCAGTACTTC. Its protein product is CATSRSASLEQYF. The whole variable domain, remainder taken from reference TRBV15 and TRBJ2-7, is DAMVIQNPRYQVTQFGKPVTLSCSQTLNHNVMYWYQQKSSQAPKLLFHYYDKDFNNEADTPDNFQSRRPNTSFCFLDIRSPGLGDTAMYLCATSRSASLEQYFGPGTRLTVT.

The chain carries TRBV7-8 and TRBJ2-5; 9 bases fit TRBD2. The CDR3 is made up of 18 amino acids. The V and J ends lost 3 bases and 1 base, in that order; junction bases with no gene match: 12. The germline V gene has CDR1 SGHVS and CDR2 FQNEAQ. The CDR3 loop reads CASSFFSLAGILQETQYF. The DNA of the CDR3 is TGTGCCAGCAGCTTCTTTAGCCTAGCGGGGATCCTCCAAGAGACCCAGTACTTC.

This clone showed up just a few times. The chain uses TRBV11-2 and TRBJ2-3; 14 bases map to TRBD2. With 5 bases clipped from V and 2 bases from J, the junction kept 3 bases outside the gene matches. Per germline, CDR1 SGHAT and CDR2 FQNNGV. This CDR3 is built from 16 residues. The CDR3 bases are TGTGCCAGCAGCCGACTAGCGGGAGGGAACACAGATACGCAGTATTTT. Protein: CASSRLAGGNTDTQYF.